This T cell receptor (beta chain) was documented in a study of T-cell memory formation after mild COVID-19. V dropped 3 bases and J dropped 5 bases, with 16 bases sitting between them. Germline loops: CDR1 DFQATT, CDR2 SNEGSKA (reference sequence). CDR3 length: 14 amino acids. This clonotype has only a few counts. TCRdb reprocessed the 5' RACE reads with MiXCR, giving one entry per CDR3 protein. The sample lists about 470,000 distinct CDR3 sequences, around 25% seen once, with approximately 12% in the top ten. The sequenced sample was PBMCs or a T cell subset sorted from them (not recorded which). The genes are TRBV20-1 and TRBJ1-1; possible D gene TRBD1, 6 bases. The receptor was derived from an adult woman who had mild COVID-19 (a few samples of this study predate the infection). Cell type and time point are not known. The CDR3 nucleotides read TGCAGTGCTAGTCGGGTCGGGGGGCGGACTGAAGCTTTCTTT. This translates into CSASRVGGRTEAFF.